This T cell receptor (beta chain) was sequenced for a study of cytomegalovirus exposure and HLA in healthy donors. Study results and limitations: A highly shared variant cluster was judged a likely technical artifact. In a later analysis, productive TCRs from donors in an Asian-associated ancestry cluster reportedly carried fewer N-insertions than the cohort mean.

To note about this clone: The antigen remains undetermined.

The CDR3 has 16 amino acids. In germline, CDR1 is SGHTA, CDR2 FQGNSA. V trimming: 5 bases; J trimming: 6 bases; junction bases outside the gene matches: 14. Researchers ran the PCR with 60 Vbeta and 13 Jbeta primers. The assay was immunoSEQ multiplex PCR, and TCRdb's table has in-frame clones only and misses some. Of 57,000 or so clones in the sample, about 71% were seen once. What was sequenced was PBMCs. V gene TRBV7-2 combines with J gene TRBJ2-7, with 9 bases that match TRBD1. The receptor's source is a woman aged 55 to 70 in good health and CMV-seropositive. The CDR3 reads CASSPKRGTGWTEQYF. As DNA, the CDR3 is TGTGCCAGCAGCCCTAAAAGGGGGACAGGGTGGACCGAGCAGTACTTC.